The 9 T cell receptor beta chains below all came from one sample that was sequenced in a study of blood T cell repertoires in COVID-19. The assay was immunoSEQ multiplex PCR, and TCRdb's table has in-frame clones only and misses some. The table has approximately 300,000 clones, 90% seen once. Specimen: peripheral blood. These receptors were taken from a young woman with COVID-19, enrolled during active disease.

The J gene is TRBJ1-1, the V gene TRBV2; no definite D call. V was cut by 7 bases and J by 1 base, with 4 bases left in between. The CDR3 contains 11 residues. Germline V gene sequence: CDR1 SNHLY, CDR2 FYNNEI. The CDR3 region has the DNA TGTGCCAGCAATCGGAACACTGAAGCTTTCTTT. It yields the protein CASNRNTEAFF.

This sequence joins TRBV6-5 and TRBJ1-2, with 8 bases lining up with TRBD1. Unmatched junction bases numbered 12, after V lost 10 bases and J lost 8 bases. Looked up from germline, CDR1 is MNHEY and CDR2 is SVGAGI. This CDR3 is 13 amino acids long. CDR3 sequence (DNA): TGTGCCACCGTTATTGACAGGGGTAGGGGCTACACCTTC. Amino acid sequence: CATVIDRGRGYTF.

DNA for the CDR3: TGTGCCAGCAGTTTATCAGGTAGCGGCCAAGAGACCCAGTACTTC. It is translated as CASSLSGSGQETQYF. The chain joins TRBV28 to TRBJ2-5; tentative D call: TRBD2 (6 bases). Trimming removed 1 base from V and 1 base from J, with 10 bases in between. The CDR3 has 15 amino acids. Germline CDR1 is MDHEN and CDR2 is SYDVKM. The full variable domain, completed using reference TRBV28 and TRBJ2-5, is DVKVTQSSRYLVKRTGEKVFLECVQDMDHENMFWYRQDPGLGLRLIYFSYDVKMKEKGDIPEGYSVSREKKERFSLILESASTNQTSMYLCASSLSGSGQETQYFGPGTRLLVL.

The V call is TRBV5-1, the J call TRBJ1-5, with D possibly being TRBD1 (6 bases). With 0 bases removed from V and 1 base from J, the gap between germline ends came to 11 bases. This CDR3 is built from 16 residues. Germline CDR1 reads SGHRS; CDR2 reads YFSETQ. The CDR3 spells CASSLEGDTSNQPQHF. DNA for the CDR3: TGCGCCAGCAGCTTGGAAGGGGACACAAGCAATCAGCCCCAGCATTTT. The entire variable domain, with the rest obtained from reference TRBV5-1 and TRBJ1-5, is as follows: KAGVTQTPRYLIKTRGQQVTLSCSPISGHRSVSWYQQTPGQGLQFLFEYFSETQRNKGNFPGRFSGRQFSNSRSEMNVSTLELGDSALYLCASSLEGDTSNQPQHFGDGTRLSIL.

The V and J genes are TRBV3-1 (or the pseudogene TRBV3-2) and TRBJ2-3; 7 bases align to TRBD2. The germline gives CDR1 LGHDT, CDR2 YNNKEL (reference sequence). Trimming at V came to 4 bases and at J to 8 bases, leaving 12 bases not matched to a gene. This CDR3 spans 15 amino acids. The CDR3 region is CASSPSGGSMGTQYF. The CDR3, as DNA: TGTGCCAGCAGCCCATCTGGCGGGAGTATGGGTACGCAGTATTTT.

J is TRBJ2-5 and V is TRBV6-5, with TRBD1 matching over 8 bases. The CDR3 is made up of 13 amino acids. With V trimmed by 8 bases and J by 5 bases, 7 bases remained unmatched. Looked up from germline, CDR1 is MNHEY and CDR2 is SVGAGI. CDR3 DNA sequence: TGTGCCAGCCAGGGACAGGCCGGGGAGACCCAGTACTTC. Translation gives CASQGQAGETQYF.

A note on this clone: This CDR3 is also generated by other DNA sequences in the sample. The gene calls are TRBV6-5 and TRBJ2-3; weak D call: TRBD2 (5 bases). Germline V gene sequence: CDR1 MNHEY, CDR2 SVGAGI. This CDR3 comprises 13 residues. V was trimmed by 6 bases and J by 3 bases, leaving 10 bases between them. The CDR3 region has the DNA TGTGCCAGCAGCCGGGGTCCTACAGATACGCAGTATTTT. Translated, it gives CASSRGPTDTQYF.

V and J are TRBV30 and TRBJ2-7; 9 bases align to TRBD1. Germline V gives CDR1 GTSNPN, CDR2 SVGIG (reference sequence). CDR3 length: 14 amino acids. V shed 4 bases and J 4 bases; nucleotides not matched to a gene: 8. The CDR3 reads CAWIADRGSYEQYF. CDR3 in DNA: TGTGCCTGGATTGCCGACAGGGGGTCGTACGAGCAGTACTTC.

V is TRBV27 and J is TRBJ2-3; 8 bases fit TRBD2. Germline CDR1 reads MNHEY; CDR2 reads SMNVEV (reference sequence). This CDR3 comprises 16 residues. The junction had 4 bases not matched to a gene; V was cut back by 2 bases and J by 0 bases. The DNA of the CDR3 is TGTGCCAGCAGTTTAACTAGCGGAGCTAGCACAGATACGCAGTATTTT. Translated, it gives CASSLTSGASTDTQYF.